These T cell receptor beta chains were read from a single sample in a study of immune characterization of retroperitoneal liposarcoma. TCRdb used MiXCR to reprocess the PCR reads, holding one entry per CDR3 protein. Of more than 9,000 distinct CDR3 sequences listed, roughly 35% are singletons. The sequencing input was tumor tissue. The receptor set was obtained from a female donor with retroperitoneal liposarcoma. The CDR3 runs from the conserved cysteine through the conserved F or W. A D gene is named only where the DNA matches it firmly. Some rows mark clone size as missing; the rest say once, few, many or name a class of expanded clone.

V	size	D	J	DNA	CDR3
TRBV6-6	medium-sized	NA	TRBJ2-7	TGTGCCAGCAGTTACCGCAGGGGCTACGAGCAGTACTTC	CASSYRRGYEQYF
TRBV6-1	few	NA	TRBJ2-2	TGTGCCAGCAGCCGCGACGGATACACCGGGGAGCTGTTTTTT	CASSRDGYTGELFF
TRBV6-1	medium-sized	TRBD1	TRBJ1-2	TGTGCCAGCAGACGAACCTCCGGGACAGGAGACGGCTACACCTTC	CASRRTSGTGDGYTF
TRBV4-1	NA	NA	TRBJ2-4	TGCGCCAGCAGCTACAATAAGGGGGTGGACAATGAGCAGTACTTC	CASSYNKGVDNEQYF
TRBV7-8	medium-sized	TRBD1	TRBJ2-1	TGTGCCAGCAGCTTCCGACAGGGGGCGAACTACGAGCAGTTCTTC	CASSFRQGANYEQFF
TRBV6-1	many	TRBD1	TRBJ2-1	TGTGCCAGCAGTGAATATAACTGGGGACAGGGCTCCTACGAGCAGTTCTTC	CASSEYNWGQGSYEQFF
TRBV6-1	NA	NA	TRBJ2-2	TGTGCCAGCATCAGGTTCGATGCGAACACCGGGGAGCTGTTTTTT	CASIRFDANTGELFF
TRBV27	few	NA	TRBJ2-1	TGTGCCAGCAGTTCCTGGGGCGCCGGGAATGAGCAGTTCTTC	CASSSWGAGNEQFF
TRBV6-8	NA	NA	TRBJ2-5	TGTGCCAGCAGCCCTTGGGGGGCCGGGGAGACCCAGTACTTC	CASSPWGAGETQYF
TRBV6-1	medium-sized	NA	TRBJ2-5	TGTGCCAGCAGTGAAGGTGGGACCCTGGAGACCCAGTACTTC	CASSEGGTLETQYF
TRBV6-6	NA	NA	TRBJ2-4	TGTGCCAGCAGTTACTCGGGCATTCAGTACTTC	CASSYSGIQYF
TRBV6-1	many	NA	TRBJ1-6	TGTGCCAGCAGTGGAGGGGGAGCTTATAATTCACCCCTCCACTTT	CASSGGGAYNSPLHF
TRBV7-2	medium-sized	TRBD2	TRBJ2-1	TGTGCCAGCAATCCGGGGGGGACCATAACCTACGAGCAGTTCTTC	CASNPGGTITYEQFF
TRBV6-2/TRBV6-3	NA	NA	TRBJ2-1	TGTGCCAGCAGTTACTCTCTGGGAAATGAGCAGTTCTTC	CASSYSLGNEQFF
TRBV6-1	NA	TRBD1	TRBJ1-5	TGTGCCAGCCGAACAGGGGGCGGCAATCAGCCCCAGCATTTT	CASRTGGGNQPQHF
TRBV10-2	NA	TRBD1	TRBJ2-5	TGCGCCAGCAGTTCTGGACAGGGAGAGACCCAGTTCTTT	CASSSGQGETQFF
TRBV12-3/TRBV12-4	few	NA	TRBJ2-1	TGTGCCAGCACCCTAACGGGACGGTACAATGAGCAGTTCTTC	CASTLTGRYNEQFF
TRBV7-2	medium-sized	TRBD2	TRBJ2-3	TGTGCCAGCAGCCTTGGACTAGCGGGAGATACGCAGTATTTT	CASSLGLAGDTQYF
TRBV7-3	many	TRBD1	TRBJ2-2	TGTGCCAGCAGCTCACAACCGGGACAGGGGGGGGCCGGGGAGCTGTTTTTT	CASSSQPGQGGAGELFF
TRBV25-1	few	TRBD2	TRBJ2-1	TGTGCCAGCAGTGAGCTAGCGGGAGGAGCCTACAATGAGCAGTTCTTC	CASSELAGGAYNEQFF
TRBV6-1	NA	NA	TRBJ1-6	TGTGCGGCGGGGGGGAGCTCCTATAATTCACCCCTCCACTTT	CAAGGSSYNSPLHF
TRBV6-1	medium-sized	TRBD2	TRBJ2-1	TGTGCCAGCATAAAGACTAGCGGGGGGGACAATTACGAGCAGTTCTTC	CASIKTSGGDNYEQFF
TRBV7-8	NA	NA	TRBJ1-4	TGTGCCAGCAGACGGGGACCGACTAGTGAAAAACTGTTTTTT	CASRRGPTSEKLFF
TRBV11-2	NA	TRBD1	TRBJ1-2	TGTGCCAGCAGCGCCCGGGACAGCGCCTCAACTAATGGCTACACCTTC	CASSARDSASTNGYTF
TRBV7-2	many	NA	TRBJ2-1	TGTGCCAGCAGTCGGAGCGGCGGCTCCTACAATGAGCAGTTCTTC	CASSRSGGSYNEQFF
TRBV4-1	NA	NA	TRBJ2-1	TGCGCCAGCAGCCAAGAGGGGGCCACAGGTTACAATGAGCAGTTCTTC	CASSQEGATGYNEQFF
TRBV6-5	NA	NA	TRBJ2-1	TGTGCCAGCAGTGTTTTGGGGAGGAATGAGCAGTTCTTC	CASSVLGRNEQFF
TRBV7-2	few	NA	TRBJ2-1	TGTGCCAGCAGCTTAGCCCATAGGAACAATGAGCAGTTCTTC	CASSLAHRNNEQFF
TRBV6-6	medium-sized	TRBD2	TRBJ2-4	TGTGCCAGCAGTTACACCCTTCCGGGACTAACCATAGCCAAAAACATTCAGTACTTC	CASSYTLPGLTIAKNIQYF
TRBV6-1	medium-sized	TRBD2	TRBJ2-1	TGTGCCAGCAGTGAGAGGCCGGGACTAGAAGGTGAGCAGTTCTTC	CASSERPGLEGEQFF
TRBV10-3	once	NA	TRBJ2-1	TGTGCCATCAGTGAGCGAGCTAGCGATGAGCAGTTCTTC	CAISERASDEQFF
TRBV6-6	NA	TRBD1	TRBJ2-2	TGTGCCAGCAGACCAGGGGGCAGCACCGGGGAGCTGTTTTTT	CASRPGGSTGELFF
TRBV6-1	medium-sized	NA	TRBJ2-7	TGTGCCAGCAGTGACCTGCGCGAGCAGTACTTC	CASSDLREQYF
TRBV6-1	once	TRBD1	TRBJ1-5	TGTGCCAGCAGGCCCGGACAGGGGGGAGATAGCAATCAGCCCCAGCATTTT	CASRPGQGGDSNQPQHF
TRBV6-1	few	TRBD2	TRBJ2-4	TGTGCCAGCAGTGTGGTTGCAGCGGGAGACATTCAGTACTTC	CASSVVAAGDIQYF
TRBV27	NA	NA	TRBJ2-7	TGTGCCAGCAGTTTGACGGCCAACTCCTACGAGCAGTACTTC	CASSLTANSYEQYF
TRBV7-2	NA	NA	TRBJ2-4	TGTGCCAGCAGCTTGTTTGACACAGGCCCTAATGAGCAGTACTTC	CASSLFDTGPNEQYF
TRBV6-1	medium-sized	TRBD2	TRBJ2-5	TGTGCCAGCAGTGAGGAGACTAGCGGGGGGGTCCAAGAGACCCAGTACTTC	CASSEETSGGVQETQYF
TRBV6-1	few	NA	TRBJ2-1	TGTGCCAGCAGCTCGACGTGGGGTAATGAGCAGTTCTTC	CASSSTWGNEQFF
TRBV6-1	few	TRBD2	TRBJ2-5	TGTGCCAGCAGTGAACTAGCGGGGGGGCGGCAAGAGACCCAGTACTTC	CASSELAGGRQETQYF